This TCR beta chain was found in a study of blood T cell repertoires in COVID-19. At the level of the study: Samples taken during acute and convalescent COVID-19 were collected in the United States, Italy and Spain. Nucleic acid was either cDNA or gDNA, and it came from T cells, B-cell-depleted T cells, or PBMCs.

The CDR3 covers 14 residues. J lost 7 bases, V lost 5 bases, and 7 bases had no gene match. CDR1 and CDR2 from the germline V gene are MNHEY and SMNVEV (reference sequence). Original handling: The authors estimated nucleated cell counts from reference gene primer amplification. Sequencing used immunoSEQ multiplex PCR; TCRdb keeps in-frame clones, though not all of them. Clone size and V and J calls were adopted from that table, with D and trimming inferred from the DNA. The sample has roughly 260,000 clones; about 91% are singletons. The Seattle patients, enrolled during active infection, were followed longitudinally.

The rearrangement links TRBV27 to TRBJ1-5, with 8 bases that match TRBD1. The sequencing sample was made of peripheral blood. This sequence was found in a person aged 18-35 years with COVID-19, enrolled during active disease. CDR3 DNA: TGTGCCAGCAGTCCTGGACAGGGATGGCAGCCCCAGCATTTT. Its protein product is CASSPGQGWQPQHF.